Below, one T cell receptor (beta chain) is given with its context. Its matching antigen is unknown. This specimen belongs to a study of vaccination and CD4 T cells after COVID-19. Germline V CDR1 and CDR2: MNHEY, SMNVEV (reference sequence). V shed 5 bases, J shed 5 bases, and the junction held 5 bases outside the gene matches. This CDR3 is 13 amino acids long. Sequence data for DNA of cultured CD4+ T cells were generated by the Oncomine TCR Beta short-read assay. TCRdb re-called the PCR reads through MiXCR, storing one row per CDR3 protein. The repertoire holds around 15,000 distinct CDR3 sequences, with 30% to 35% as singletons. The treatment here: approximately 9-day PBMC culture with coronavirus spike peptide pools or control peptides (ViraFEST assay).

Sequenced: cultured CD4+ T cells from blood. This receptor was taken from a human donor with COVID-19. The chain links TRBV27 to TRBJ2-7; 8 bases fit TRBD1. CDR3 protein: CASSLGQGDEQYF. The CDR3 nucleotides are TGTGCCAGCAGTCTCGGACAGGGTGACGAGCAGTACTTC.